The T cell receptor (beta chain) described here comes from a study of blood T cell repertoires in COVID-19. Study summary: There were acute and convalescent COVID-19 samples, and they came from the United States, Italy and Spain.

Profiling relied on immunoSEQ multiplex PCR, and the TCRdb table lists in-frame clones only, not all of them. Of a few hundred thousand clones listed, about nine tenths are singletons. This clone was detected once. The CDR3 runs 15 residues. The germline CDR1 and CDR2 sequences are MDHEN and SYDVKM. V shed 6 bases and J shed 7 bases, with 19 bases lying between them. The chain recombines TRBV28 with TRBJ2-1; D is perhaps TRBD1 (5 bases). This TCR was recovered from a man between 70 and 80 years old with acute or convalescent COVID-19. Source material: peripheral blood. CDR3 nucleotide sequence: TGTGCCAGCAGCCATTTAGACAGACGGATTAATGAGCAGTTCTTC. As protein: CASSHLDRRINEQFF.